The rows below give T cell receptor beta chains drawn from one sample of a study of blood T cells in healthy people across ages. One entry per CDR3 protein, called by TCRdb with MiXCR from the 5' RACE reads. The sample has about 780,000 distinct CDR3 sequences; about 47% are singletons. Sequenced: blood. Receptor source: a man older than 75 in good health. The CDR3 runs from the conserved cysteine through the conserved F or W. The D gene is left open where the match is weak. Some rows have no size entry. The others give once, few or many, or a class for an expanded clone.

CDR3 protein,CDR3 DNA,J gene,CDR3 length,V gene,D gene,clone size
CASSVGAEGEQFF,TGTGCCAGCAGCGTAGGAGCGGAGGGGGAGCAGTTCTTC,TRBJ2-1,13,TRBV9,-,once
CSARFGQGFTDTQYF,TGCAGTGCTAGATTTGGACAGGGCTTCACAGATACGCAGTATTTT,TRBJ2-3,15,TRBV20-1,TRBD1,-
CASSYRSQGAGTGELFF,TGTGCCAGCAGTTACCGGTCACAGGGGGCGGGCACCGGGGAGCTGTTTTTT,TRBJ2-2,17,TRBV6-5,TRBD1,-
CSARDSTRDTGELFF,TGCAGTGCTAGAGATTCGACTAGGGACACCGGGGAGCTGTTTTTT,TRBJ2-2,15,TRBV20-1,-,-
CAISSGTGGYEQYF,TGTGCCATCAGTTCCGGGACAGGGGGGTACGAGCAGTACTTC,TRBJ2-7,14,TRBV10-3,TRBD1,-
CASSYPTGRGQETQYF,TGTGCCAGCAGTTACCCGACAGGGAGAGGCCAAGAGACCCAGTACTTC,TRBJ2-5,16,TRBV6-2/TRBV6-3,TRBD1,-
CSAPVPGNNQPQHF,TGCAGTGCTCCGGTCCCGGGAAACAATCAGCCCCAGCATTTT,TRBJ1-5,14,TRBV20-1,-,few
CASSGTGVDEQFF,TGTGCCAGCAGTGGGACAGGGGTGGATGAGCAGTTCTTC,TRBJ2-1,13,TRBV2,TRBD1,-
CASSGSGTSNPDTQYF,TGTGCCAGCAGTGGATCCGGGACTAGTAACCCAGATACGCAGTATTTT,TRBJ2-3,16,TRBV27,TRBD2,few
CASTWGSEQYF,TGTGCCAGCACCTGGGGGAGCGAGCAGTACTTC,TRBJ2-7,11,TRBV6-5,-,-
CASSLRTGVGETQYF,TGTGCCAGCAGCTTACGGACCGGGGTAGGGGAGACCCAGTACTTC,TRBJ2-5,15,TRBV7-8,-,few
CSAFLDASGVSYNEQFF,TGCAGTGCTTTCCTAGACGCTAGCGGAGTCTCCTACAATGAGCAGTTCTTC,TRBJ2-1,17,TRBV20-1,TRBD2,few
CASSRLQEQHEQYF,TGTGCCAGCAGTCGTCTCCAGGAGCAGCACGAGCAGTACTTC,TRBJ2-7,14,TRBV7-2,-,few
CAIGGYQETQYF,TGTGCCATAGGAGGGTACCAAGAGACCCAGTACTTC,TRBJ2-5,12,TRBV10-3,-,-
CASSRLAGTSYNEQFF,TGTGCCAGCAGCAGACTAGCCGGGACTTCCTACAATGAGCAGTTCTTC,TRBJ2-1,16,TRBV11-2,TRBD2,few
CASSSPGTGINEQFF,TGTGCCAGCAGTAGCCCCGGGACAGGGATCAATGAGCAGTTCTTC,TRBJ2-1,15,TRBV28,TRBD1,few
CSTSYRDTYNEQYF,TGCAGCACAAGCTACCGGGACACATACAATGAGCAGTACTTC,TRBJ2-7,14,TRBV29-1,-,-
CSASPEGVYYGYTF,TGCAGTGCTAGTCCTGAGGGGGTTTACTATGGCTACACCTTC,TRBJ1-2,14,TRBV20-1,-,-
CSGAAPGGHGYTF,TGCAGCGGTGCGGCCCCGGGCGGCCATGGCTACACCTTC,TRBJ1-2,13,TRBV29-1,-,-
CACSWTGEGNTEAFF,TGTGCCTGCAGCTGGACAGGGGAGGGGAACACTGAAGCTTTCTTT,TRBJ1-1,15,TRBV5-5,TRBD1,-
CATSDRDGRAYNEQFF,TGTGCCACCAGTGATCGGGACGGGAGGGCCTACAATGAGCAGTTCTTC,TRBJ2-1,16,TRBV24-1,TRBD2,-
CSARPPSGHSYNEQFF,TGCAGTGCCCGTCCCCCGAGCGGGCACTCCTACAATGAGCAGTTCTTC,TRBJ2-1,16,TRBV20-1,-,-
CATSLERDGEQFF,TGTGCTACTAGCTTAGAGAGGGACGGTGAGCAGTTCTTC,TRBJ2-1,13,TRBV7-7,-,-
CASGRNSINLVYEQYF,TGTGCCAGCGGGCGGAACAGTATCAACTTGGTCTACGAGCAGTACTTC,TRBJ2-7,16,TRBV27,-,-
CASSSGQSWETQYF,TGTGCCAGCAGTTCGGGACAGTCCTGGGAGACCCAGTACTTC,TRBJ2-5,14,TRBV11-3,TRBD1,-
CASSPWGGRYNEQYF,TGTGCCAGCAGCCCATGGGGCGGGAGGTACAATGAGCAGTACTTC,TRBJ2-5,15,TRBV7-2,TRBD2,-
CASRGSGLYNYGYTF,TGTGCCAGCAGAGGCTCAGGGTTGTATAACTATGGCTACACCTTC,TRBJ1-2,15,TRBV7-9,-,-
CASSKEGGSGQPQHF,TGTGCCAGTAGTAAAGAGGGAGGAAGCGGTCAGCCCCAGCATTTT,TRBJ1-5,15,TRBV19,-,-
CASSLGPTDTQYF,TGTGCCAGCAGCTTAGGTCCCACAGATACGCAGTATTTT,TRBJ2-3,13,TRBV7-2,-,many
CASSLGQPPREQFF,TGTGCCAGCAGTTTAGGTCAACCGCCCCGTGAGCAGTTCTTC,TRBJ2-1,14,TRBV12-3/TRBV12-4,-,-
CASSPPRGTHEQYF,TGTGCCAGCAGCCCCCCCCGGGGGACACACGAGCAGTACTTC,TRBJ2-7,14,TRBV4-2,-,-
CASSPEVGRNEKLFF,TGTGCCAGCAGCCCGGAGGTCGGGAGGAATGAAAAACTGTTTTTT,TRBJ1-4,15,TRBV7-9,-,few
CASSQNFGTGSYEQYF,TGCGCCAGCAGTCAAAACTTCGGGACAGGCAGCTACGAGCAGTACTTC,TRBJ2-7,16,TRBV4-3,TRBD1,-
CASSQVRFDSTSSYEQYF,TGCGCCAGCAGCCAAGTCAGATTTGACAGTACTTCCTCCTACGAGCAGTACTTC,TRBJ2-7,18,TRBV4-1,-,-
CASSPGGRSDTQYF,TGTGCCAGCAGCCCGGGGGGCAGGTCAGATACGCAGTATTTT,TRBJ2-3,14,TRBV7-2,-,-
CASSRPGLAGANEQYF,TGTGCCAGCAGCCGTCCGGGACTAGCGGGAGCCAATGAGCAGTACTTC,TRBJ2-7,16,TRBV7-9,TRBD2,-
CASSLATGARQPQHF,TGTGCCAGCAGCTTAGCGACCGGGGCGCGGCAGCCCCAGCATTTT,TRBJ1-5,15,TRBV7-2,-,-
CASSRAGRPYEQYF,TGCGCCAGCAGCAGAGCAGGGCGGCCCTACGAGCAGTACTTC,TRBJ2-7,14,TRBV5-1,-,few
CASTPTGTSSYNEQFF,TGTGCCAGCACCCCGACCGGGACTAGCTCCTACAATGAGCAGTTCTTC,TRBJ2-1,16,TRBV14,TRBD2,-
CASSPLQGATGELFF,TGTGCCAGCAGTCCATTACAGGGGGCGACCGGGGAGCTGTTTTTT,TRBJ2-2,15,TRBV12-3/TRBV12-4,TRBD1,few
CASSSRDGGLGRNEQFF,TGTGCCAGCAGCTCCCGGGACGGGGGACTTGGAAGAAATGAGCAGTTCTTC,TRBJ2-1,17,TRBV7-2,-,-
CATSDRTPTSEDTQYF,TGTGCCACCAGTGACAGGACGCCAACAAGCGAGGATACGCAGTATTTT,TRBJ2-3,16,TRBV24-1,-,few
CASSPHRASTDTQYF,TGTGCCAGCAGTCCCCACAGAGCAAGCACAGATACGCAGTATTTT,TRBJ2-3,15,TRBV12-3/TRBV12-4,-,-
CASSWDYNEQFF,TGTGCCAGCAGTTGGGACTACAATGAGCAGTTCTTC,TRBJ2-1,12,TRBV27,-,few
CSVSLGVNQPQHF,TGCAGCGTATCCCTGGGGGTTAATCAGCCCCAGCATTTT,TRBJ1-5,13,TRBV29-1,-,few
CASSQVRLAGERGTDTQYF,TGTGCCAGCAGCCAAGTACGACTAGCGGGAGAACGGGGCACAGATACGCAGTATTTT,TRBJ2-3,19,TRBV14,TRBD2,many
CASSPLGLARDTQYF,TGTGCCAGCAGTCCCCTTGGACTAGCCAGGGATACGCAGTATTTT,TRBJ2-3,15,TRBV12-3/TRBV12-4,TRBD2,few
CASSLGQGNGAPLHF,TGTGCCAGCAGCTTGGGACAGGGGAATGGTGCACCCCTCCACTTT,TRBJ1-6,15,TRBV11-3,TRBD1,-
CASSSGPEQYF,TGTGCCAGCAGCTCCGGACCCGAGCAGTACTTC,TRBJ2-7,11,TRBV7-2,-,few
CASSRTSGSQSYNEQFF,TGCGCCAGCAGCAGAACTAGCGGGTCCCAGTCCTACAATGAGCAGTTCTTC,TRBJ2-1,17,TRBV5-1,TRBD2,-
CSVPGTGTAFSEAFF,TGCAGCGTTCCCGGGACAGGGACAGCCTTCTCTGAAGCTTTCTTT,TRBJ1-1,15,TRBV29-1,TRBD1,-